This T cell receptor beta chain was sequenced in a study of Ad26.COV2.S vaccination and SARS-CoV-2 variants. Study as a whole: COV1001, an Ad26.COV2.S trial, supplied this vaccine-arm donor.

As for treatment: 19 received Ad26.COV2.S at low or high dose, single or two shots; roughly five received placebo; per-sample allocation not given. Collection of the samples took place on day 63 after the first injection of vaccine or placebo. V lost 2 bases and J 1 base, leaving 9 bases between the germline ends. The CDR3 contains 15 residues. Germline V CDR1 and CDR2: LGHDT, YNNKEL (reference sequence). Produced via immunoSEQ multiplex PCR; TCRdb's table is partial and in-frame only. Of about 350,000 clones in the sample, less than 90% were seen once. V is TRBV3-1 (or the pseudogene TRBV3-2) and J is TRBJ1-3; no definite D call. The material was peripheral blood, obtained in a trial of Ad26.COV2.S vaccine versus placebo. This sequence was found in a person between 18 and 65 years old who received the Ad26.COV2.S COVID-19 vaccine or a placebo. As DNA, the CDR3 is TGTGCCAGCAGCCAACTCTTTAGTTCTGGAAACACCATATATTTT. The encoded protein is CASSQLFSSGNTIYF.